This T cell receptor (beta chain) was documented in a study of CXCR3-negative and CXCR3-positive naive CD8 T cells. Study-wide context: A total of approximately 140 million TRB reads was generated, with about 1.5 +/- 0.3 million per library. General study points: From TRB CDR3 properties, TCR strength was inferred; surface CD5 did not differ between naive subsets. Relative to memory CD8+ cells, whose diversity was much lower, both naive subsets had comparably high diversity. Naive CXCR3-positive cells had TRB CDR3s more hydrophobic than those of CXCR3-negative naive cells. Naive cells, whether CXCR3-negative or CXCR3-positive, had similar TRBV-TRBJ usage, while memory cells differed.

Comment on this clonotype: The antigen is unknown.

The germline V gene encodes CDR1 MDHEN and CDR2 SYDVKM. This CDR3 has 16 amino acids. Libraries of TRB cDNA were made by 5' RACE and carried UMIs. One entry per CDR3 protein, without DNA, is what TCRdb gives after re-calling the 5' RACE reads. This sample's table has 130,000 to 150,000 distinct CDR3 sequences. The V and J genes are TRBV28 and TRBJ2-1; the TCRdb call, TRBD2, lacks DNA for checking. This receptor was identified in a human donor in good health. Some clones in this sample may be carry-over from other donors' samples. The sample consisted of naive CXCR3+ CD8+ T cells from blood. Subset reported: CD45RO-CCR7+CD27+CD95- naive CD8+ T cells expressing CXCR3 (TNR3+). The CDR3 sequence: CASRGTSGSSYNEQFF.